Listed below are T cell receptor beta chains from one sample, sequenced in a study of blood T cell repertoires in COVID-19. Measured with immunoSEQ multiplex PCR; TCRdb has only the in-frame clones, and not every one. The table shows about 240,000 clones, with over 75% occurring only once. Sequenced sample: peripheral blood. All receptors come from a man aged 30-40 years who had recovered from COVID-19. The CDR3 runs from the conserved cysteine through the conserved F or W. The D gene is left open where the match is weak. Not all rows give a size; the values are once, few, many and, for expanded clones, a class.

v_gene	j_gene	d_gene	abundance	len	CDR3aa	CDR3nt
TRBV5-4	TRBJ2-5	TRBD2	NA	16	CASSFSGGALGETQYF	TGTGCCAGCAGCTTTAGCGGGGGGGCATTGGGAGAGACCCAGTACTTC
TRBV13	TRBJ1-1	TRBD1	NA	15	CASSLSGQGNTEAFF	TGTGCCAGCAGCTTATCGGGACAGGGAAACACTGAAGCTTTCTTT
TRBV6-5	TRBJ1-1	NA	once	13	CASSPARASEAFF	TGTGCCAGCAGCCCCGCCAGGGCGAGCGAAGCTTTCTTT
TRBV5-1	TRBJ2-3	NA	NA	15	CASRAAQGEVYTQYF	TGCGCCAGCAGAGCGGCCCAGGGGGAGGTCTATACGCAGTATTTT
TRBV7-2	TRBJ1-3	NA	few	16	CASSFVGQYSGNTIYF	TGTGCCAGCAGCTTTGTTGGGCAATACTCTGGAAACACCATATATTTT
TRBV6-5	TRBJ1-2	NA	NA	14	CASSPHRALGGYTF	TGTGCCAGCAGTCCTCACAGGGCGCTCGGGGGCTACACCTTC
TRBV27	TRBJ1-1	NA	few	13	CASSPPRGGEAFF	TGTGCCAGCAGTCCCCCGAGGGGGGGTGAAGCTTTCTTT
TRBV7-6	TRBJ2-1	TRBD1	once	15	CASSLVGTGSNEQFF	TGTGCCAGCAGCTTAGTCGGGACAGGGAGCAATGAGCAGTTCTTC
TRBV6-6	TRBJ1-4	NA	NA	11	CASRTGEKLFF	TGTGCCAGCAGGACGGGTGAAAAACTGTTTTTT
TRBV6-5	TRBJ1-1	NA	NA	12	CASTHQGPEAFF	TGTGCCAGCACCCATCAGGGTCCTGAAGCTTTCTTT
TRBV18	TRBJ1-1	NA	NA	15	CASSPLVQANTEAFF	TGTGCCAGCTCACCACTCGTACAGGCTAACACTGAAGCTTTCTTT
TRBV5-4	TRBJ2-1	TRBD2	NA	15	CASTQGLDSYNEQFF	TGTGCCAGCACTCAGGGACTAGACTCCTACAATGAGCAGTTCTTC
TRBV3-1/TRBV3-2	TRBJ2-3	TRBD2	few	15	CASSPTGTITDTQYF	TGTGCCAGCAGCCCCACCGGGACTATCACAGATACGCAGTATTTT
TRBV11-2	TRBJ2-5	TRBD1	NA	15	CASSLTPGQDGTQYF	TGTGCCAGCAGCTTAACCCCGGGACAGGACGGGACCCAGTACTTC
TRBV4-2	TRBJ2-7	NA	NA	18	CASSQRMGAGGNYYEQYF	TGTGCCAGCAGCCAAAGGATGGGGGCTGGTGGGAACTACTACGAGCAGTACTTC
TRBV5-1	TRBJ2-3	NA	NA	17	CASSEWGPSVFTDTQYF	TGCGCCAGCAGCGAATGGGGGCCCTCTGTTTTCACAGATACGCAGTATTTT
TRBV5-6	TRBJ1-2	TRBD1	NA	13	CASSFRGRYGYTF	TGTGCCAGCAGCTTTAGGGGGCGCTATGGCTACACCTTC
TRBV29-1	TRBJ1-2	TRBD1	NA	16	CSVAGARTGSNYGYTF	TGCAGCGTGGCGGGCGCTAGGACAGGTTCCAACTATGGCTACACCTTC
TRBV7-2	TRBJ2-1	TRBD2	NA	16	CASSLLAGGPYNEQFF	TGTGCCAGCAGCTTATTAGCGGGGGGACCCTACAATGAGCAGTTCTTC
TRBV12-5	TRBJ1-1	NA	NA	16	CASGRRGSKQNTEAFF	TGTGCTAGTGGCCGAAGAGGATCGAAACAGAACACTGAAGCTTTCTTT
TRBV19	TRBJ1-1	NA	NA	14	CARRGNPLNTEAFF	TGTGCCAGAAGAGGAAACCCGCTAAACACTGAAGCTTTCTTT
TRBV7-2	TRBJ1-5	NA	NA	14	CASSLRAGNQPQHF	TGTGCCAGCAGCTTACGAGCGGGCAATCAGCCCCAGCATTTT
TRBV7-3	TRBJ2-1	NA	NA	13	CASSLLGGNEQFF	TGTGCCAGCAGCTTGTTGGGAGGTAATGAGCAGTTCTTC
TRBV5-6	TRBJ2-5	TRBD2	once	16	CASSRLLAGGRKTQYF	TGTGCCAGCAGCCGTTTACTAGCGGGGGGGCGAAAGACCCAGTACTTC
TRBV5-5	TRBJ1-1	TRBD1	NA	14	CASSWGQLNTEAFF	TGTGCCAGCAGCTGGGGACAGTTGAACACTGAAGCTTTCTTT
TRBV7-7	TRBJ2-3	TRBD2	NA	16	CASSLIAGGPSDTQYF	TGTGCCAGCAGCTTAATAGCGGGGGGGCCATCAGATACGCAGTATTTT
TRBV4-1	TRBJ1-2	TRBD1	NA	16	CASSQGQGRNNYGYTF	TGCGCCAGCAGCCAAGGACAGGGAAGGAATAACTATGGCTACACCTTC
TRBV5-1	TRBJ1-2	NA	NA	13	CASSLEQAYGYTF	TGCGCCAGCAGCTTGGAACAGGCCTATGGCTACACCTTC
TRBV28	TRBJ2-4	NA	NA	17	CASSQEVDGVYKNIQYF	TGTGCCAGCAGCCAAGAGGTTGATGGTGTCTACAAAAACATTCAGTACTTC
TRBV27	TRBJ1-4	TRBD1	few	12	CASRGQGEKLFF	TGTGCCAGCCGGGGACAGGGGGAAAAACTGTTTTTT
TRBV28	TRBJ1-5	NA	NA	16	CASSLWAGSGSQPQHF	TGTGCCAGCAGTTTATGGGCGGGGTCGGGTAGTCAGCCCCAGCATTTT
TRBV2	TRBJ1-1	NA	NA	11	CANLGGTEAFF	TGTGCCAACCTTGGGGGGACTGAAGCTTTCTTT
TRBV2	TRBJ2-2	NA	NA	15	CASSIQGPNTGELFF	TGTGCCAGCAGTATACAGGGCCCGAACACCGGGGAGCTGTTTTTT
TRBV6-5	TRBJ1-1	TRBD1	NA	15	CASSWDRGHDTEAFF	TGTGCCAGCAGTTGGGACAGGGGGCATGATACTGAAGCTTTCTTT
TRBV9	TRBJ1-6	NA	NA	16	CASSVELAGMSSPLHF	TGTGCCAGCAGCGTAGAACTGGCAGGGATGAGCTCACCCCTCCACTTT
TRBV11-2	TRBJ2-3	NA	NA	14	CASSLDSYTDTQYF	TGTGCCAGCAGCTTAGATAGTTACACAGATACGCAGTATTTT
TRBV27	TRBJ1-6	TRBD1	NA	15	CASSYLDRGHSPLHF	TGTGCCAGCAGTTACCTTGACAGGGGGCATTCACCCCTCCACTTT
TRBV9	TRBJ1-6	TRBD1	once	15	CASSPVGQTGSPLHF	TGTGCCAGCAGCCCAGTGGGACAGACCGGGTCACCCCTCCACTTT
TRBV11-2	TRBJ2-5	NA	once	16	CASSLDAFTLRVGQYF	TGTGCCAGCAGCTTAGATGCATTCACCCTCAGGGTGGGCCAGTACTTC
TRBV7-6	TRBJ2-5	TRBD2	NA	15	CASSLLSGGRETQYF	TGTGCCAGCAGCTTACTCAGCGGGGGACGGGAGACCCAGTACTTC
TRBV6-2/TRBV6-3	TRBJ2-2	NA	few	17	CASSWGLESGKSGELFF	TGTGCCAGCAGTTGGGGACTCGAATCAGGAAAAAGCGGGGAGCTGTTTTTT
TRBV7-9	TRBJ1-3	TRBD1	NA	16	CASSRTGSASGNTIYF	TGTGCCAGCAGCCGGACAGGGTCGGCGTCTGGAAACACCATATATTTT
TRBV19	TRBJ1-1	TRBD1	NA	16	CASSQLGITGVGEAFF	TGTGCCAGTAGTCAACTGGGTATTACAGGGGTCGGTGAAGCTTTCTTT
TRBV5-1	TRBJ1-1	TRBD1	NA	15	CASSLEGTGNGEAFF	TGCGCCAGCAGCTTGGAGGGGACAGGCAATGGGGAAGCTTTCTTT
TRBV6-2/TRBV6-3	TRBJ2-1	NA	NA	16	CASSYALRGPYNEQFF	TGTGCCAGCAGTTACGCATTGCGGGGACCCTACAATGAGCAGTTCTTC
TRBV2	TRBJ2-5	TRBD1	few	14	CASIGTGGDGTQYF	TGTGCCAGCATCGGGACAGGGGGCGATGGGACCCAGTACTTC
TRBV11-2	TRBJ1-1	NA	NA	14	CASTLITRDTEAFF	TGTGCCAGCACCCTGATTACGAGGGACACTGAAGCTTTCTTT
TRBV2	TRBJ2-7	NA	NA	13	CASNIGRTYEQYF	TGTGCCAGCAACATCGGCCGGACTTACGAGCAGTACTTC
TRBV3-1/TRBV3-2	TRBJ1-4	NA	NA	14	CASSPGFEREKLFF	TGTGCCAGCAGCCCTGGGTTCGAGAGGGAAAAACTGTTTTTT
TRBV6-1	TRBJ1-1	TRBD1	NA	15	CASSEAGGGWTEAFF	TGTGCCAGCAGTGAGGCAGGGGGCGGGTGGACTGAAGCTTTCTTT
TRBV2	TRBJ2-3	NA	NA	13	CASSEVPGQVWYF	TGTGCCAGCAGTGAAGTGCCGGGACAAGTTTGGTATTTT
TRBV27	TRBJ1-2	NA	few	13	CASGGRTNYGYTF	TGTGCCAGCGGAGGGCGTACTAACTATGGCTACACCTTC